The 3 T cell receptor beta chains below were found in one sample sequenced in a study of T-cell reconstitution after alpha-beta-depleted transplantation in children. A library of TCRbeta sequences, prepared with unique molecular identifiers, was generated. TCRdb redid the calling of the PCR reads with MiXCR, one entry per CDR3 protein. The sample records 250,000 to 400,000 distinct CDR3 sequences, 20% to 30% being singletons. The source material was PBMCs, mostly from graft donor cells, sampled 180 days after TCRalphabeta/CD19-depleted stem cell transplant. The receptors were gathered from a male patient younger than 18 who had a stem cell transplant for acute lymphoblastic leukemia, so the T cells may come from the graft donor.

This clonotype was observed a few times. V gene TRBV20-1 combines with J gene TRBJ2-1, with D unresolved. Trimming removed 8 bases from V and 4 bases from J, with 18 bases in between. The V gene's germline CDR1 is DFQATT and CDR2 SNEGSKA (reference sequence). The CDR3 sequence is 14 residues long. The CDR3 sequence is CSPADLTSYNEQFF. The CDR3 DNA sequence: TGCAGTCCTGCCGACTTAACGTCGTACAATGAGCAGTTCTTC.

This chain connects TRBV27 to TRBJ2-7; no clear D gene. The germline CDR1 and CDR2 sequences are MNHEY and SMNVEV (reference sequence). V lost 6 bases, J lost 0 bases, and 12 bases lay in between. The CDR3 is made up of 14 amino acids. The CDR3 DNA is TGTGCCAGCAGGCCCCGGGTCTACTCCTACGAGCAGTACTTC. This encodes CASRPRVYSYEQYF.

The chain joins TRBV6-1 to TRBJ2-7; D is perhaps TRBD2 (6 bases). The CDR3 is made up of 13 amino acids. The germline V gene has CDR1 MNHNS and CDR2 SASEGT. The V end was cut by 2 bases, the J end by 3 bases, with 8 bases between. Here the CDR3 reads CASSELASYEQYF. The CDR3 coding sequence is TGTGCCAGCAGTGAACTAGCGAGCTACGAGCAGTACTTC.